This TCR beta chain was captured in a study of blood T cell repertoires in COVID-19. Repertoires were generated with immunoSEQ multiplex PCR, while TCRdb's copy carries only in-frame clones and drops some. The table has 350,000 or so clones, about nine tenths seen once. Per germline, CDR1 MNHEY and CDR2 SVGAGI. V was pared by 7 bases and J by 2 bases, with 7 bases of the junction left unmatched. The CDR3 covers 15 residues. Researchers sorted participants into cohorts using their self-reported clinical history. Sequenced material: PBMCs or T cells enriched from blood (not recorded which). The chain employs TRBV6-5 and TRBJ2-2; 7 bases agree with TRBD1. This TCR was sampled from a woman aged 30 to 39 who had been exposed to COVID-19. The CDR3 reads CASTPRQGNTGELFF. For the CDR3, the DNA is TGTGCCAGCACCCCCAGACAGGGTAACACCGGGGAGCTGTTTTTT.